What follows are 18 T cell receptor beta chains derived from one specimen sequenced in a study of identical twins. TCRdb used MiXCR to reprocess the 5' RACE reads, holding one entry per CDR3 protein. The top ten hold under 4% of the sample, which has 250,000 or so distinct CDR3 sequences, about 7% seen once. Separately, the same data were catalogued under a study of yellow fever vaccine responses in identical twins.

The specimen was memory (CD45RO+) T cells sorted from blood. These receptors came from a woman in her late teens or twenties in good health.

This clonotype appeared many times. The rearrangement joins TRBV5-1 to TRBJ2-3; 9 bases fit TRBD1. After removal of 3 bases from V and 4 bases from J, the junction contained 18 bases not matched to a gene. CDR1 is SGHRS and CDR2 is YFSETQ in the germline V gene. The CDR3 consists of 19 residues. Here the CDR3 reads CASSWAGTGSIRYADTQYF. The CDR3, as DNA: TGCGCCAGCAGCTGGGCCGGGACAGGGTCTATAAGGTATGCAGATACGCAGTATTTT.

This clonotype came up many times. V gene TRBV7-8 combines with J gene TRBJ1-1; 9 nucleotides match TRBD1. The CDR3 is made up of 19 amino acids. Trimming cost V 5 bases and J 1 base; bases outside gene matches: 17. Germline CDR1 SGHVS, CDR2 FQNEAQ. CDR3 sequence reads: CASSPSPGTGSLTNTEAFF. The DNA of the CDR3 is TGTGCCAGCAGCCCAAGTCCCGGGACAGGGTCCCTAACGAACACTGAAGCTTTCTTT.

CDR3: CSARGQLQTYEQYF. The CDR3 DNA is TGCAGTGCTAGGGGACAATTGCAAACCTACGAGCAGTACTTC. This chain joins TRBV20-1 and TRBJ2-7; a possible D gene is TRBD1 (6 bases). This CDR3 has 14 residues. V was cut by 3 bases and J by 2 bases, with 14 bases left in between. Germline V gives CDR1 DFQATT, CDR2 SNEGSKA (reference sequence).

V usage is TRBV6-5 and J usage is TRBJ2-7, with a tentative D call TRBD2 (6 bases). The CDR3 runs 13 residues. V lost 0 bases to trimming and J lost 8 bases, with 11 bases between them. Germline V gene lookup returns CDR1 MNHEY and CDR2 SVGAGI. In DNA form, the CDR3 reads TGTGCCAGCAGTTACTCGCCGGGGGAACAGCAGTACTTC. Its translation is CASSYSPGEQQYF.

This clonotype was seen ten or more times. The chain couples TRBV3-1 to TRBJ2-1; D is tentatively TRBD1 or TRBD2 (5 bases each). V gave up 4 bases and J gave up 8 bases, with 12 bases separating them. The CDR3 length is 13 residues. The germline V gene encodes CDR1 LGHDT and CDR2 YNNKEL (reference sequence). CDR3 coding DNA: TGTGCCAGCAGCCGGGAGAGGGGATATGAGCAGTTCTTC. Residues: CASSRERGYEQFF.

The V call is TRBV6-5, the J call TRBJ2-5; TRBD1 matches at 7 bases. V gave up 4 bases and J gave up 3 bases; unmatched junction bases: 8. The germline CDR1 and CDR2 sequences are MNHEY and SVGAGI. This CDR3 has 15 amino acids. CDR3 loop: CASSSPSGGKETQYF. CDR3 bases: TGTGCCAGCAGTTCCCCATCAGGGGGAAAAGAGACCCAGTACTTC.

This clonotype was detected a few times. This sequence joins TRBV11-1 and TRBJ2-3; the match to TRBD2 covers 11 bases. V shed 5 bases and J 0 bases; nucleotides not matched to a gene: 16. Looked up from germline, CDR1 is SGHAT and CDR2 is FQDESV (reference sequence). There are 20 residues in the CDR3. In DNA form, the CDR3 reads TGTGCCAGCAGCCATCTAAGACTAGCGGGAAGGAGACCTAGCACAGATACGCAGTATTTT. As protein: CASSHLRLAGRRPSTDTQYF.

The table lists this clonotype with a few counts. V gene TRBV2 combines with J gene TRBJ2-1; 10 bases map to TRBD2. Germline V CDR1 and CDR2: SNHLY, FYNNEI. CDR3 length: 15 residues. Trimming cost V 6 bases and J 0 bases; bases outside gene matches: 2. The CDR3 nucleotides read TGTGCCAGCAGGGGGACTAGCGCCTCCTACAATGAGCAGTTCTTC. It specifies CASRGTSASYNEQFF.

This clonotype was counted many times. V gene TRBV7-3 combines with J gene TRBJ2-7; D perhaps matches TRBD2 (5 bases). The CDR3 covers 13 residues. Per germline, CDR1 SGHTA and CDR2 FQGTGA. Trimming cost V 0 bases and J 5 bases, with 8 bases left between them. The CDR3 coding sequence is TGTGCCAGCAGCTTAACGGCCGGGGACGAGCAGTACTTC. It yields the protein CASSLTAGDEQYF.

The sample holds a few counts of this clonotype. The chain employs TRBV27 and TRBJ2-2; no firm D call. This CDR3 comprises 15 residues. The germline V gene has CDR1 MNHEY and CDR2 SMNVEV (reference sequence). The V end was cut by 2 bases, the J end by 8 bases, with 15 bases between. This CDR3 reads CASSLHQTSAGELFF. The CDR3 DNA is TGTGCCAGCAGTTTACACCAGACCAGCGCGGGGGAGCTGTTTTTT.

This clonotype was counted at least ten times. The chain carries TRBV29-1 and TRBJ2-5, with TRBD2 as a possible D gene (5 bases). Germline V gene lookup returns CDR1 SQVTM and CDR2 ANQGSEA. The CDR3 totals 12 residues. V lost 6 bases to trimming and J lost 4 bases, with 12 bases between them. The CDR3 sequence: CSVDGLGETQYF. CDR3 coding DNA: TGCAGCGTGGACGGACTGGGAGAGACCCAGTACTTC.

The table lists this clonotype with a few counts. V and J are TRBV6-1 and TRBJ2-7; TRBD1 might be the D (6 bases). Per the germline V gene, CDR1 is MNHNS and CDR2 is SASEGT. The CDR3 runs to 13 residues. V gave up 8 bases and J gave up 3 bases, with 14 bases separating them. The CDR3 region has the DNA TGTGCCAGCTGGGGGACATCTGGCTACGAGCAGTACTTC. This gives the protein CASWGTSGYEQYF.

The genes are TRBV27 and TRBJ2-3; D is perhaps TRBD1 (5 bases). The CDR3 sequence is 15 residues long. V was pared by 7 bases and J by 1 base, with 15 bases between. Germline V gene lookup returns CDR1 MNHEY and CDR2 SMNVEV (reference sequence). The chain's CDR3 is CASNPRAGRTDTQYF. The CDR3 region has the DNA TGTGCCAGCAACCCAAGGGCAGGGCGCACAGATACGCAGTATTTT.

This clonotype was detected many times. The chain joins TRBV6-5 to TRBJ2-5; 14 nucleotides agree with TRBD2. The CDR3 runs 16 residues. Trimming cost V 2 bases and J 2 bases; bases outside gene matches: 1. Germline V gives CDR1 MNHEY, CDR2 SVGAGI. CDR3 residues: CASSYGTSGSQETQYF. CDR3 DNA: TGTGCCAGCAGTTACGGGACTAGCGGGAGTCAAGAGACCCAGTACTTC.

Comments on this clonotype: Since a much larger clone is just one base distant, this may be a read error. The chain uses TRBV29-1 and TRBJ2-6; D call uncertain. This CDR3 comprises 14 residues. CDR1 and CDR2 (germline): SQVTM, ANQGSEA. The CDR3 DNA sequence: TGCAACGTAGAATTTGGCTCTGGGGCCAACGTCCTGACTTTC. This encodes CNVEFGSGANVLTF.

The V and J genes are TRBV20-1 and TRBJ2-7; possibly TRBD2 for D (5 bases). Germline CDR1 reads DFQATT; CDR2 reads SNEGSKA (reference sequence). CDR3 length: 15 amino acids. V shed 3 bases and J shed 2 bases, with 17 bases lying between them. CDR3 amino acids: CSARGSSRGTYEQYF. The CDR3 nucleotides are TGCAGTGCTAGGGGGAGTTCGCGAGGGACCTACGAGCAGTACTTC.

At least ten counts were recorded for this clonotype. The chain links TRBV3-1 to TRBJ2-5; 11 nucleotides line up with TRBD1. Germline V gives CDR1 LGHDT, CDR2 YNNKEL (reference sequence). V was pared by 4 bases and J by 4 bases, with 5 bases of the junction left unmatched. The CDR3 is made up of 15 amino acids. The CDR3 DNA sequence: TGTGCCAGCAGCCCCCGGGACAGGGGGAGAGAGACCCAGTACTTC. It codes for CASSPRDRGRETQYF.

The table lists this clonotype with many counts. J is TRBJ2-6 and V is TRBV29-1, with no clear D. Germline V gene data show CDR1 as SQVTM and CDR2 as ANQGSEA. V was trimmed by 7 bases and J by 4 bases, leaving 8 bases between them. The CDR3 has 12 amino acids. The CDR3 DNA is TGCAGCGCTTCGGGCGGGGCCAACGTCCTGACTTTC. Amino acid sequence: CSASGGANVLTF.